The TCR beta chain described here comes from a study of blood T cells in healthy people across ages. Study-wide context: In model experiments, template switching was able to capture about one barcoded beta molecule for every two T cells that were present.

A sample-barcoded 5' primer and a J-beta primer mix were used in a second PCR of roughly 7 to 11 cycles. TCRdb fed the 5' RACE reads into MiXCR, producing one record per CDR3 protein. Of about 1.6 million distinct CDR3 sequences listed, roughly 32% are singletons. Study-wide findings and caveats: The fall in TCR beta diversity per million T cells was roughly linear with age.

As concerns this clonotype: Its antigen is unknown.

The CDR3 extends over 14 amino acids. With 8 bases clipped from V and 6 bases from J, the junction kept 9 bases outside the gene matches. Germline-derived CDR1 and CDR2 are SGHDT and YYEEEE. Sequences were obtained from blood. The TCR comes from a woman aged 25 to 39 in good health. The chain links TRBV5-6 to TRBJ2-1, with 9 bases that match TRBD2. This CDR3 reads CARRNGGRANEQFF. The CDR3 DNA is TGTGCCAGGAGGAACGGCGGGAGGGCCAATGAGCAGTTCTTC.